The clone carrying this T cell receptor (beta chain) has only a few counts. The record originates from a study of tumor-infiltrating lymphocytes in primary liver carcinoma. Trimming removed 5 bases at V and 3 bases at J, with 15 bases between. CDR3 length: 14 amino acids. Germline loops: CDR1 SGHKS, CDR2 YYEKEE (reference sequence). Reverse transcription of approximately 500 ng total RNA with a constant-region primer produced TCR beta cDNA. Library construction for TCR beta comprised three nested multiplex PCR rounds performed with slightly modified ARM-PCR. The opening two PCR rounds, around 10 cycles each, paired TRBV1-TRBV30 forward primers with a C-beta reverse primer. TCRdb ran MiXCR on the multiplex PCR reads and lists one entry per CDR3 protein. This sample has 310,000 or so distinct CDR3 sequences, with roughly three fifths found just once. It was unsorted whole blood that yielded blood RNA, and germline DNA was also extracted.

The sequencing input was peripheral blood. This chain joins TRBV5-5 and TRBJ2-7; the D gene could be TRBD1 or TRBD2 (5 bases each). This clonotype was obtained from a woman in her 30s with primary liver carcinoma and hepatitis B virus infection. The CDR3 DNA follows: TGTGCCAGCAGACAAGCCGGGACCAACTACGAGCAGTACTTC. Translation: CASRQAGTNYEQYF.